This T cell receptor (beta chain) was captured in a study of control samples from healthy donors and cancer patients. Germline CDR1 SGHAT, CDR2 FQNNGV. The CDR3 spans 13 residues. V gave up 5 bases and J gave up 13 bases, with 17 bases separating them. TCRdb's table, derived via immunoSEQ multiplex PCR, lists solely in-frame clones and lacks some. The top ten clones hold 10% to 15% of a sample with about 270,000 clones, around 80% of them seen once. This clone was observed once. The sequenced material came from PBMCs. J is TRBJ1-4 and V is TRBV11-2, with D unresolved. This receptor was obtained from an older woman with lung cancer. CDR3 coding DNA: TGTGCCAGCAGCCTTCAGCAGGCCCGGATACTGTTTTTT. Translation: CASSLQQARILFF.